Listed below are T cell receptor beta chains from one sample, sequenced in a study of regulatory T cells in long-lasting Graves disease. TCRdb redid the calling of the multiplex PCR reads with MiXCR, one entry per CDR3 protein. This sample yields around 460,000 distinct CDR3 sequences, of which about a fifth are seen a single time; roughly 7% belongs to the top ten. The sample here was peripheral blood mononuclear cells (PBMCs), taken when the disease was refractory, from a patient treated with antithyroid drugs. These TCRs come from a female donor with Graves disease. CDR3s include the opening cysteine and the closing phenylalanine or tryptophan. A D gene is named only where the DNA matches it firmly. Not all rows give a size; the values are once, few, many and, for expanded clones, a class.

TRBJ1-4,NA,NA,TRBV6-1,TGTGCCAGCAGTAGCGGGACGGGCTCAACTAATGAAAAACTGTTTTTT,CASSSGTGSTNEKLFF
TRBJ1-5,NA,few,TRBV19,TGTGCCAGTACCCCGAGAGGGGGGGCGGATCAGCCCCAGCATTTT,CASTPRGGADQPQHF
TRBJ1-1,TRBD1,few,TRBV30,TGTGCCTGGAGCTTCAGGGGACAGAGCGGATCGGCTTTCTTT,CAWSFRGQSGSAFF
TRBJ1-4,TRBD1,many,TRBV28,TGTGCCAGCAGTTTAGAAGCGGGGACAGGGGTTGAAAAACTGTTTTTT,CASSLEAGTGVEKLFF
TRBJ2-3,NA,NA,TRBV5-1,TGCGCCAGCAGTGGTGGGGACAGCACAGATACGCAGTATTTT,CASSGGDSTDTQYF
TRBJ1-1,NA,many,TRBV19,TGTGCCAGTACCCGCATCCAGGGGAATGAAGCTTTCTTT,CASTRIQGNEAFF
TRBJ1-2,TRBD1,few,TRBV7-9,TGTGCCAGCAGCTTACCCAGGGGGGAAGGCTACACCTTC,CASSLPRGEGYTF
TRBJ2-3,NA,NA,TRBV24-1,TGTGCCACCAGTGAGACTAATACGCAGTATTTT,CATSETNTQYF
TRBJ2-2,TRBD1,few,TRBV3-1,TGTGCCAGCAGCCCCTCAGGACAGGAGGTTGGTCTGACCGGGGAGCTGTTTTTT,CASSPSGQEVGLTGELFF
TRBJ2-4,TRBD1,many,TRBV20-1,TGCAGTGCTAGACCATACCGGGACAGCGAAGACATTCAGTACTTC,CSARPYRDSEDIQYF
TRBJ1-1,NA,many,TRBV2,TGTGCAACGGGGGACGGGGGATCTGAAGCTTTCTTT,CATGDGGSEAFF
TRBJ2-5,TRBD2,many,TRBV15,TGTGCCACCTCCGACCGGGGGGGTCAAGAGACCCAGTACTTC,CATSDRGGQETQYF
TRBJ2-6,NA,NA,TRBV24-1,TGTGCCACCAGTGATTTGCACGGGGCCAACGTCCTGACTTTC,CATSDLHGANVLTF
TRBJ2-1,NA,NA,TRBV28,TGTGCCAGCTCTGACCCCAGCTCCTACAATGAGCAGTTCTTT,CASSDPSSYNEQFF
TRBJ1-3,TRBD1,NA,TRBV6-2/TRBV6-3,TGTGCCAGCAGTTTCGGACAGGGGGCGGCTGGAAACACCATATATTTT,CASSFGQGAAGNTIYF
TRBJ2-3,NA,NA,TRBV7-9,TGTGCCAGCAGTAACCCGGGACACCGATTGTCTAGCGCAGATACGCAGTATTTT,CASSNPGHRLSSADTQYF
TRBJ2-7,NA,NA,TRBV2,TGTGCCAGCAGGCTCAACTACGAGCAGTACTTC,CASRLNYEQYF
TRBJ2-2,NA,NA,TRBV28,TGTGCCAGCAAAATGGGGGGTTCCGGGGAGCTGTTTTTT,CASKMGGSGELFF
TRBJ1-1,NA,few,TRBV5-1,TGCGCCAGCAGCGGAGGACAGTCGTTGAACACTGAAGCTTTCTTT,CASSGGQSLNTEAFF
TRBJ2-7,NA,many,TRBV28,TGTGCCAGCAGTCTGACTCCCGTCCGGGAGCAGTACTTC,CASSLTPVREQYF
TRBJ2-7,TRBD2,many,TRBV6-2/TRBV6-3,TGTGCCAGCAGAGGCGGGAGCACTTACGAGCAGTACTTC,CASRGGSTYEQYF
TRBJ1-4,NA,many,TRBV6-1,TGTGCCAGCAGTGGGACTCCGAACCCTAATGAAAAACTGTTTTTT,CASSGTPNPNEKLFF
TRBJ1-1,NA,many,TRBV11-3,TGTGCCAGCAGCCTCTCCGGGACAACGAACACTGAAGCTTTCTTT,CASSLSGTTNTEAFF
TRBJ2-1,TRBD2,NA,TRBV30,TGTGCCTGGAGTCCATTACTAGCGGATGAGCAGTTCTTC,CAWSPLLADEQFF
TRBJ2-7,TRBD2,few,TRBV30,TGTGCCTGGGACCCGGGGACTAGCAGGACCTACGAGCAGTACTTC,CAWDPGTSRTYEQYF
TRBJ2-3,NA,NA,TRBV29-1,TGCAGCGGGAGGGGAGGGGGAGGCACAGATACGCAGTATTTT,CSGRGGGGTDTQYF
TRBJ2-7,NA,many,TRBV13,TGTGCCAGCAGGGTGTTAGGTAACGAGCAGTACTTC,CASRVLGNEQYF
TRBJ2-5,NA,NA,TRBV18,TGTGCCAGCTCACCCCGACAAGAGACCCAGTACTTC,CASSPRQETQYF